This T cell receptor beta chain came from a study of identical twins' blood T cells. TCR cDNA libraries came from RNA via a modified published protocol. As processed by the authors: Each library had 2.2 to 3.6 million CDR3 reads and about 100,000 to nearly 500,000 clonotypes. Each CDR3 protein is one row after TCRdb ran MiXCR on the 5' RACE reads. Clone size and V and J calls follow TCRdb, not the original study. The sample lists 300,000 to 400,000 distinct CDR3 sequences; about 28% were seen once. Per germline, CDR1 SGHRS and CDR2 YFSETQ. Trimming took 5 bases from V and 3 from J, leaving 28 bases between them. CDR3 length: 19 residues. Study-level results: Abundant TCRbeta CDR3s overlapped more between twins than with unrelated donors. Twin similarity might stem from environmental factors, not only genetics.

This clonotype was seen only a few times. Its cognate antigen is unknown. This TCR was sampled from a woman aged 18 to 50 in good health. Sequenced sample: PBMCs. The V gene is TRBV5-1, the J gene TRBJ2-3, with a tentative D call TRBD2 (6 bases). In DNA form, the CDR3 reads TGCGCCAGCAGTCTCACTGGAGCCCTGCGGGGTGAGAGGACAGATACGCAGTATTTT. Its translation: CASSLTGALRGERTDTQYF.